The sequence of this T cell receptor (beta chain) was determined in a study of OX40 agonist ivuxolimab in advanced cancers. In the study overall: Ivuxolimab was a fully human IgG2 agonistic monoclonal antibody targeting the costimulatory receptor OX40 (CD134). The purpose of peripheral TCRbeta sequencing was to test whether ivuxolimab changed TCR sequence diversity and led to clonal T-cell expansion. The paper covers the monotherapy dose-escalation part of the phase I ivuxolimab trial, which included N ≈ 50 patients. In the dose-escalation cohort, 70% to 90% of patients were male, and the mean age was roughly 60 years with a range of about 20 to 90. Patients were allowed to have had prior anti-PD-1, anti-PD-L1 or anti-CTLA-4 therapy, and 40% of the dose-escalation patients had been treated with checkpoint inhibitors. Of the roughly 51 dose-escalation patients, hepatocellular carcinoma was present in about 20, melanoma in some 15, renal cell carcinoma in 9 and head and neck cancer in 9. Intravenous ivuxolimab was administered to patients every 2 weeks at six dose levels: 0.01, 0.1, 0.3, 1.5, 3 and 10 mg/kg. Partial responses occurred in three dose-escalation patients: two with cutaneous melanoma and one with hepatocellular carcinoma. The research as a whole found: The antigen specificity of the peripheral T cells that underwent clonal expansion was not determined. After ivuxolimab, more expanded clones were found on average in CD8+ T cells than in CD4+ T cells. In the 0.1-3.0 mg/kg groups, partial responders were among the patients with the lowest normalized peripheral clonal expansion, particularly in CD8+ T cells. Low levels of normalized T-cell clonal expansion were also seen in some nonresponding patients. At doses of 0.1 to 3.0 mg/kg, clonal expansion of both CD4+ and CD8+ T cells in blood was seen between baseline and week 6.

Note on this clone: This receptor's antigen is unknown. One base away there is no much larger clone; base qualities are not given.

Patients with a history of autoimmune disease or receiving systemic immunosuppression were excluded from the trial. In every dose cohort, peripheral blood was drawn for TCR sequencing at baseline, cycle 4 day 1, and cycle 7 day 1. Samples came from an open-label, multicenter, first-in-human phase I dose-escalation trial of ivuxolimab. Adults with locally advanced or metastatic head and neck squamous cell, hepatocellular, melanoma or renal cell carcinoma were enrolled in the trial. Before TCR sequencing, CD4+ and CD8+ T cells were separately sorted from peripheral blood. From the cysteine through the phenylalanine, the CDR3 covers 14 amino acids. The retained sequence is limited to the CDR3, 42 bases, with the frame set at the first base. CDR1 and CDR2 (PRHDT, FYEKMQ) derive from the germline V gene (reference sequence). V lost 5 bases and J lost 2 bases; the stretch between them is 10 bases long.

Genomic DNA was isolated from the sorted cells so that the TCRbeta CDR3 region could be sequenced. The immunoSEQ Assay was used to sequence the TCRbeta CDR3 regions. Imported from immuneACCESS, the table was reduced by TCRdb to in-frame sequences with V and J called. These copies leave out some clones; in studies compared against another copy, an unresolved V gene accounts for under half, and the cause of the remainder is not known. This sample lists some 34,000 clones; roughly 84% were detected once. The ten largest clones take up around 10% of the sample. The TCR comes from an adult with an advanced solid tumor such as melanoma, head and neck, liver or kidney cancer. Recombination joined TRBV13 with TRBJ2-1; no D segment can be confidently identified. Sample: CD4+ or CD8+ T cells sorted from blood, taken in a trial of the OX40 agonist ivuxolimab. The nucleotides are TGTGCCAGCAGCCGGACGATCCCCTACAATGAGCAGTTCTTC. Its amino acids are CASSRTIPYNEQFF.